This T cell receptor beta chain was obtained from a study of cytomegalovirus exposure and HLA in healthy donors. A multiplex PCR was run with 60 Vbeta primers and 13 Jbeta primers. Only in-frame clones appear in the TCRdb table, and some are missing; sequencing was by immunoSEQ multiplex PCR. The sample lists about 190,000 clones; around 86% were seen once. V lost 0 bases, J lost 9 bases, and 10 bases lay in between. CDR1 is SGDLS, CDR2 YYNGEE, per germline. This CDR3 has 13 amino acids. The study, taken as a whole, reports: In an earlier analysis, about 87% or about 30%: the productive usage of most TCR beta V segments.

Comment on this clone: Its antigen is still unknown.

The chain carries TRBV9 and TRBJ2-1; perhaps TRBD2 as D (5 bases). The sample consisted of PBMCs. The TCR was taken from a man between 40 and 49 years old in good health and CMV-seropositive. The CDR3 loop is CASSVVDSSEQFF. The CDR3 DNA reads TGTGCCAGCAGCGTAGTGGACTCAAGTGAGCAGTTCTTC.